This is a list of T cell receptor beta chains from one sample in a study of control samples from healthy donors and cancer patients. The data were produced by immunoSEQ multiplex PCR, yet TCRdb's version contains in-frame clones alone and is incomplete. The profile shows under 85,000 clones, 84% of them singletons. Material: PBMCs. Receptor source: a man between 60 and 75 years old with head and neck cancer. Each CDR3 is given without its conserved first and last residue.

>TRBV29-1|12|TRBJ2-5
SVGGQGGKETQY
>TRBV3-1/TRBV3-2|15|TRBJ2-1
ASSQEPLAGPYNEQF
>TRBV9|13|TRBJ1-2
ASSVGLTGSYGYT
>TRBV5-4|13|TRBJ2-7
ASSPGQGGSYEQY
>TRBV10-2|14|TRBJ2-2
ASSESGLDGAGELF
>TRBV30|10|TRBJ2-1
AWRGEGTEQF
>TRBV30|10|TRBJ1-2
AWAGTGSSYT
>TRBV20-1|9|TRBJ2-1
SAIAGDEQF
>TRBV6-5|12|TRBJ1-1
ASIPSTGNTEAF
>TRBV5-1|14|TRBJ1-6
ASSLAGPLYNSPLH
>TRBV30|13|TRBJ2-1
ALYQREIAYNEQF
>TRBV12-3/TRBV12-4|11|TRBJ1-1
ASSGQGNTEAF
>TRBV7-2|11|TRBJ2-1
ASSPRTDNEQF
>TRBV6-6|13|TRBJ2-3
ASSYGGRAGDTQY
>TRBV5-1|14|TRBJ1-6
ASSSDWGTYNSPLH
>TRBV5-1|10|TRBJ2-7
ASSLGEGTKY
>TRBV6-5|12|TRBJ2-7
ASRGGPRDYEQY
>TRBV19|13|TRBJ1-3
ASSIDNRSGNTIY
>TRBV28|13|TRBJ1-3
ASSYGTGAGNTIY
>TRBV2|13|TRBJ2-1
ASSVLASGNNEQF
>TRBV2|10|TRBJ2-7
ASIGTSWEQY
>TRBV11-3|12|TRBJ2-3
ASSLERGGDTQY
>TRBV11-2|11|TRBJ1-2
ASSLEFGGGYT
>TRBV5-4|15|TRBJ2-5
ASSLFQARWRQETQY
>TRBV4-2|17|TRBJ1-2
ASSQELPGRRGINYGYT
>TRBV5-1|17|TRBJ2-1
ASSYYSGTSGIGANEQF
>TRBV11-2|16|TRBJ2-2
ASSLAKGLADNTGELF
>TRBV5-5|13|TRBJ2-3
ASSLFGGSHDTQY
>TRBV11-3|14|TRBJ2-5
ASSLNGRGFQETQY
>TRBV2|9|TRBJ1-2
ASSNGYGYT
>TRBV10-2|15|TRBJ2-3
ASSESKLAGVADTQY
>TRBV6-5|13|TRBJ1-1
ASSKRQGVSTEAF
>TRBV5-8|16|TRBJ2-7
ASSLAWGAQPSPGEQY
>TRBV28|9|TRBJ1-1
ASSLGREAF
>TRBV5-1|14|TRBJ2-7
ASSSGAGQGSYEQY